This is a list of T cell receptor beta chains from one sample in a study of CD8 T cells in ankylosing spondylitis. TCRdb passed the 5' RACE reads through MiXCR, listing each CDR3 protein once. The repertoire consists of roughly 220,000 distinct CDR3 sequences, with 10% occurring once and the leading ten covering over 20%. The sequenced sample consisted of blood, either unsorted or a sorted T cell fraction (not recorded which). These receptors were taken from a male donor with ankylosing spondylitis or in good health (not recorded which). CDR3s include the opening cysteine and the closing phenylalanine or tryptophan. D genes are given only for firm matches. Where a row states a size, it is once, few, many or the class of an expanded clone; other rows omit it.

j_gene: TRBJ1-2
abundance: NA
d_gene: TRBD1
v_gene: TRBV5-1
CDR3nt: TGCGCCAGCAGCTTGGAAGGAGGGACAGGGAACTATGGCTACACCTTC
CDR3aa: CASSLEGGTGNYGYTF

j_gene: TRBJ2-3
abundance: many
d_gene: TRBD1
v_gene: TRBV5-5
CDR3nt: TGTGCCAGCAGCTTGGAGCCAGGACAGGGAAGCACAGATACGCAGTATTTT
CDR3aa: CASSLEPGQGSTDTQYF

j_gene: TRBJ2-3
abundance: many
d_gene: TRBD1
v_gene: TRBV9
CDR3nt: TGTGCCAGCAGCGCCCGACAGGGGAAGGGGGCAGATACGCAGTATTTT
CDR3aa: CASSARQGKGADTQYF

j_gene: TRBJ2-4
abundance: NA
d_gene: TRBD1
v_gene: TRBV7-8
CDR3nt: TGTGCCAGCAGCGAGGGGACAGGGAAAAACATTCAGTACTTC
CDR3aa: CASSEGTGKNIQYF

j_gene: TRBJ2-3
abundance: NA
d_gene: TRBD2
v_gene: TRBV28
CDR3nt: TGTGCCAGCAGCCCTACCCTAGCGGGGGGCGATACGCAGTATTTT
CDR3aa: CASSPTLAGGDTQYF

j_gene: TRBJ2-1
abundance: many
d_gene: TRBD2
v_gene: TRBV7-8
CDR3nt: TGTGCCAGCAGCTTATTATCGTCTAGCGGGATGTGGTTCTTC
CDR3aa: CASSLLSSSGMWFF

j_gene: TRBJ2-3
abundance: many
d_gene: NA
v_gene: TRBV5-6
CDR3nt: TGTGCCAGCAGTAGCTCCACCGACAGGAGCACAGATACGCAGTATTTT
CDR3aa: CASSSSTDRSTDTQYF

j_gene: TRBJ1-2
abundance: many
d_gene: NA
v_gene: TRBV5-1
CDR3nt: TGCGCCAGCAGCTTGGGCGGCAGGGGTACTGGCTACACCTTC
CDR3aa: CASSLGGRGTGYTF

j_gene: TRBJ1-4
abundance: many
d_gene: NA
v_gene: TRBV12-3/TRBV12-4
CDR3nt: TGTGCCAGCAGTTTTTCCGGCTCCTTTGAAAAACTGTTTTTT
CDR3aa: CASSFSGSFEKLFF

j_gene: TRBJ2-4
abundance: NA
d_gene: TRBD1
v_gene: TRBV12-3/TRBV12-4
CDR3nt: TGTGCCCTCACCGACATATCCGGACAGGGGGCTGCCAAAAACATTCAGTACTTC
CDR3aa: CALTDISGQGAAKNIQYF

j_gene: TRBJ2-3
abundance: many
d_gene: TRBD2
v_gene: TRBV11-2
CDR3nt: TGTGCCAGCAGCCTGTTCTCGACTAGCGGGGGGCCCGGGGATACGCAGTATTTT
CDR3aa: CASSLFSTSGGPGDTQYF

j_gene: TRBJ2-1
abundance: many
d_gene: TRBD1
v_gene: TRBV5-6
CDR3nt: TGTGCCAGCAGCTTAGAGGGGGCGAGCTCCTACAATGAGCAGTTCTTC
CDR3aa: CASSLEGASSYNEQFF

j_gene: TRBJ2-5
abundance: NA
d_gene: NA
v_gene: TRBV5-1
CDR3nt: TGCGCCAGCACCTCGGCAGAGGGTCTCCGGGAGACCCAGTACTTC
CDR3aa: CASTSAEGLRETQYF

j_gene: TRBJ1-1
abundance: few
d_gene: NA
v_gene: TRBV20-1
CDR3nt: TGCAGTGCTAGAACAGGTCCGGACACTGAAGCTTTCTTT
CDR3aa: CSARTGPDTEAFF

j_gene: TRBJ1-5
abundance: NA
d_gene: NA
v_gene: TRBV5-1
CDR3nt: TGCGCCAGCAGCTTGGACGACAGTAGCAATCAGCCCCAGCATTTT
CDR3aa: CASSLDDSSNQPQHF

j_gene: TRBJ1-2
abundance: many
d_gene: TRBD1
v_gene: TRBV27
CDR3nt: TGTGCCAGCAGTGCCTACAGGGGTCTGGGTGGGGGCTACACCTTC
CDR3aa: CASSAYRGLGGGYTF

j_gene: TRBJ2-3
abundance: many
d_gene: NA
v_gene: TRBV5-6
CDR3nt: TGTGCCAGCAGCTTGGCCCTGGGGCCTACAGATACGCAGTATTTT
CDR3aa: CASSLALGPTDTQYF